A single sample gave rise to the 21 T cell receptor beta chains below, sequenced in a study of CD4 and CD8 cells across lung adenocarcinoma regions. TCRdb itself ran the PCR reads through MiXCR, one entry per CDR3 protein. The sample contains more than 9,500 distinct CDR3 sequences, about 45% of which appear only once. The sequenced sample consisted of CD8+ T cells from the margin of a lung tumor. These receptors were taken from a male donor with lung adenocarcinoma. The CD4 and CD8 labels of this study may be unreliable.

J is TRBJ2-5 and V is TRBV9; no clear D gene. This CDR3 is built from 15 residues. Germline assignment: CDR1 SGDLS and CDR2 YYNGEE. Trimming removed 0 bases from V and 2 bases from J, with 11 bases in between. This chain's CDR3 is CASSVGTRIQETQYF. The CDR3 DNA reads TGTGCCAGCAGCGTAGGGACCCGCATTCAAGAGACCCAGTACTTC.

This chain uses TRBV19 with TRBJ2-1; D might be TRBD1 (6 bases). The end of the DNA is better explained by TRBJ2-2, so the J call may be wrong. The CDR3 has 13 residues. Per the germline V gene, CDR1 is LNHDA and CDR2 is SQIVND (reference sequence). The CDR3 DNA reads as TGTGCCAGTACCAAAAGGGGGAACAGGGAGCTGTTTTTT. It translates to CASTKRGNRELFF.

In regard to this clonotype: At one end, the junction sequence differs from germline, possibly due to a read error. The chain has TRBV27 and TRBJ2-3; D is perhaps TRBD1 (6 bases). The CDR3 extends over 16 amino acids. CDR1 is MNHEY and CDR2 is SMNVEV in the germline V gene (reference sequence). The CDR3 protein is CACSGGAARVTDTQYF. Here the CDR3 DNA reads TGTGCTTGCAGTGGGGGCGCTGCCCGGGTCACAGATACGCAGTACTTT.

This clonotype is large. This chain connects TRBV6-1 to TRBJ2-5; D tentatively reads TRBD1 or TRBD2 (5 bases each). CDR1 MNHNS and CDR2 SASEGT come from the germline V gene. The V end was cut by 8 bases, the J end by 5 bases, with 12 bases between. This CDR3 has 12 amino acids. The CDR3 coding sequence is TGTGCCAGCGCCGGGACCGGGGAGACCCAGTACTTC. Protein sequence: CASAGTGETQYF.

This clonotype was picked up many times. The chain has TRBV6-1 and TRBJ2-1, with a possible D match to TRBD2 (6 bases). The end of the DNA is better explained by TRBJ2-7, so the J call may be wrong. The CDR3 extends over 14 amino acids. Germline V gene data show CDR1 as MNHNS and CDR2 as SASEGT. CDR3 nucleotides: TGTGCCAGCATAATAGGGACTTCCTACAATGAGCAGTACTTC. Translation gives CASIIGTSYNEQYF.

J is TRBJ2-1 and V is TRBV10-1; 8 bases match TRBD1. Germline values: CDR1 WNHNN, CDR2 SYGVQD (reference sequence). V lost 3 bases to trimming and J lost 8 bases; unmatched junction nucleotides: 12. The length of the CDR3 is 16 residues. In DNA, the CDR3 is TGCGCCAGCAGTGATCGCGTAGGACAGGGAAAGGATGAGCAGTTCTTC. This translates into CASSDRVGQGKDEQFF.

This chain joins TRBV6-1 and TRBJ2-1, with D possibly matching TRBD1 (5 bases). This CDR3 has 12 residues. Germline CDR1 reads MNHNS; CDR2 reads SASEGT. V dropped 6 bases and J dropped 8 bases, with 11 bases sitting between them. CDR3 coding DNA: TGTGCCAGCAGACGGACAAACGATGAGCAGTTCTTC. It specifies CASRRTNDEQFF.

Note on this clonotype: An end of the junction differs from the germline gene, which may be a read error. The CDR3 loop is CASTGIGAPPCSYVQNF. The CDR3 nucleotides read TGTGCCAGCACCGGGATAGGGGCACCTCCGTGCTCCTACGTCCAGAACTTC. The chain uses TRBV6-1 and TRBJ2-1, with D perhaps matching TRBD1 or TRBD2 (5 bases each). The CDR3 spans 17 residues. CDR1 and CDR2 (germline): MNHNS, SASEGT.

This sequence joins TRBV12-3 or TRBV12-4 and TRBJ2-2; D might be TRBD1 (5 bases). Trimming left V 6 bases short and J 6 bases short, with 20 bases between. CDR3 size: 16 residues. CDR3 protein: CASSFPAGSKAGELFF. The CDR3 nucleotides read TGTGCCAGCAGCTTTCCAGCAGGGTCTAAGGCCGGGGAGCTGTTTTTT.

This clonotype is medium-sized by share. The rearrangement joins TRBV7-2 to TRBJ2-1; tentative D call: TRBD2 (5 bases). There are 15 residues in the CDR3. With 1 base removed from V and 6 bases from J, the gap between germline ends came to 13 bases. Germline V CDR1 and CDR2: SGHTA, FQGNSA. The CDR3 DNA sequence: TGTGCCAGCAGCTTAGATGGAGGCACTTTCAATGAGCAGTTCTTC. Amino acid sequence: CASSLDGGTFNEQFF.

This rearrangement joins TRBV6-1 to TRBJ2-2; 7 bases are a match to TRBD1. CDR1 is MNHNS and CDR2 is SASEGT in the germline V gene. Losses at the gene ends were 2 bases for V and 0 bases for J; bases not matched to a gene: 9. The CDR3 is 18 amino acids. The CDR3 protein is CASSELHRGPANTGELFF. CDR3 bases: TGTGCCAGCAGTGAACTCCACAGGGGACCCGCGAACACCGGGGAGCTGTTTTTT.

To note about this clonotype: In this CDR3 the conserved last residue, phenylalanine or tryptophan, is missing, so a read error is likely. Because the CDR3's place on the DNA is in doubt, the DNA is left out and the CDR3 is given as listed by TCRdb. CDR3 region: CAQLNTLFKWQL. The chain joins TRBV7-3 to TRBJ2-5. The CDR3 region is 12 residues in length, termini included. The germline CDR1 and CDR2 sequences are SGHTA and FQGTGA.

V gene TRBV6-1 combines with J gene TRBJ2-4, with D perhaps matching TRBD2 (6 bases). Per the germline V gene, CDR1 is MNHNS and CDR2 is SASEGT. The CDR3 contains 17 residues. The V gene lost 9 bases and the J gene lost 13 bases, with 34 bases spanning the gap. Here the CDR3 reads CARRTGPGRDATDTQYF. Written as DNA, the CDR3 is TGTGCCAGGAGGACCGGACCAGGGCGGGACGCCACAGATACGCAGTACTTC.

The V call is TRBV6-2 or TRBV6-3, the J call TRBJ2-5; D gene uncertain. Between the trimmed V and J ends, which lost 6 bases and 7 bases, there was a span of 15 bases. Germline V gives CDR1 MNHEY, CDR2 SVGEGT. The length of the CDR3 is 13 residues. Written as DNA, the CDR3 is TGTGCCAGCAGCCCCGGAGTACCCGTGACCCAGTACTTC. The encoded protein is CASSPGVPVTQYF.

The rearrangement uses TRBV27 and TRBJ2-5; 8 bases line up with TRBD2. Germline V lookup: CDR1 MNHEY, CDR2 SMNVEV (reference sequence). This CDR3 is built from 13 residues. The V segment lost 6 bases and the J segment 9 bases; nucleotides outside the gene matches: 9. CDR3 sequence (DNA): TGTGCCAGCAGGGGGTGGGGGCGGGAGGCCCAGTACTTC. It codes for CASRGWGREAQYF.

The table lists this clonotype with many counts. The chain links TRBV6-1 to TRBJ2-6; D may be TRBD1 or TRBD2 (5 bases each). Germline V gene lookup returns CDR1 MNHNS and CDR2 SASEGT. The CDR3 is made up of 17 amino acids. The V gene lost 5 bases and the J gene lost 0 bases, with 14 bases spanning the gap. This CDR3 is CASSQPGRNSGANVLTF. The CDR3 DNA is TGTGCCAGCAGTCAACCGGGACGGAACTCTGGGGCCAACGTCCTGACTTTC.

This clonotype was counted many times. In nucleotides, the CDR3 is TGTGCCTGGAGTGTCCAGGGCGATCAGCCCCAGCATTTT. Its protein product is CAWSVQGDQPQHF. The chain recombines TRBV30 with TRBJ1-5, with D maybe TRBD1 (5 bases). This CDR3 has 13 residues. Germline CDR1 GTSNPN, CDR2 SVGIG (reference sequence). The V gene lost 0 bases and the J gene lost 5 bases, with 8 bases spanning the gap.

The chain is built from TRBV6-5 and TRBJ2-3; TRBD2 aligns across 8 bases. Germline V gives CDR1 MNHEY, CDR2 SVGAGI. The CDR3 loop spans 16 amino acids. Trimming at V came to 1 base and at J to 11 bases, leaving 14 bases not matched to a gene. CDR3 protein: CASSYFSAGGTNEQYF. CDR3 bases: TGTGCCAGCAGTTACTTTTCGGCGGGAGGCACAAATGAGCAGTATTTT.

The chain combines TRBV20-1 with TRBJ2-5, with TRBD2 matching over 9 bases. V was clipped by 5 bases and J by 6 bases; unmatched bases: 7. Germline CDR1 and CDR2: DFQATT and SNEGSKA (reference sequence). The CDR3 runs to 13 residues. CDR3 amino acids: CSAPITSGQTQYF. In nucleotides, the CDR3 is TGCAGTGCTCCGATCACTAGCGGGCAGACCCAGTACTTC.

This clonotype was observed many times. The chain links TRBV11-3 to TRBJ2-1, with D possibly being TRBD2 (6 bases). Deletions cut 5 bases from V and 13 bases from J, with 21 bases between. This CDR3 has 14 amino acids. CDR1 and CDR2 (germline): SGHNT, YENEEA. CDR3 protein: CASSRAGRQETQFF. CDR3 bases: TGTGCCAGCAGCCGTGCGGGGCGCCAAGAGACCCAGTTCTTC.

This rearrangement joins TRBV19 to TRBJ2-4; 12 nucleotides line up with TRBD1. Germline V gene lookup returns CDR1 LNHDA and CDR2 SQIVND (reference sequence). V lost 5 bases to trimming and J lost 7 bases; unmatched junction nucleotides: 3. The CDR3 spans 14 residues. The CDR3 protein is CASSPGTGGNIQYF. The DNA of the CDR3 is TGTGCCAGTAGTCCGGGGACAGGGGGCAACATTCAGTACTTC.